This passage covers 30 T cell receptor beta chains from one sample sequenced in a study of T cells in Graves' hyperthyroidism and ophthalmopathy. RNA transcripts served as the template for amplifying TCR beta CDR3 regions. Carried out on the TCR CDR3, a first-round RT-PCR used the HTBI primer set. TCRdb recomputed calls from the multiplex PCR reads with MiXCR, one row per CDR3 protein. The table has 300,000 to 400,000 distinct CDR3 sequences, over 15% seen once; the top ten hold around 54%. Sequencing was performed on blood. All receptors derive from a woman in her fifties or sixties with Graves' hyperthyroidism.

This clonotype has more than one count but fewer than ten. The rearrangement links TRBV9 to TRBJ2-7, with 9 bases lining up with TRBD2. The V gene's germline CDR1 is SGDLS and CDR2 YYNGEE. J gave up 6 bases and V 3 bases, and 10 bases lay outside the gene matches. The CDR3 spans 15 residues. The CDR3 loop reads CASSGSGGGQTEQYF. CDR3 sequence (DNA): TGTGCCAGCAGCGGTAGCGGGGGTGGCCAGACCGAGCAGTACTTC.

The sample holds many counts of this clonotype. V is TRBV5-1 and J is TRBJ2-1; no clear D. Per the germline V gene, CDR1 is SGHRS and CDR2 is YFSETQ. V was clipped by 0 bases and J by 9 bases, with 10 bases between them. The CDR3 contains 13 residues. CDR3 DNA: TGCGCCAGCAGCTTGGAGGACCCCATTGAGCAGTTCTTC. Translated: CASSLEDPIEQFF.

This clonotype has only a few counts. The chain links TRBV4-1 to TRBJ2-3; 12 bases are a match to TRBD2. The CDR3 spans 18 residues. Germline V lookup: CDR1 MGHRA, CDR2 YSYEKL. The V and J ends lost 1 base and 4 bases, in that order; junction bases with no gene match: 9. CDR3 sequence reads: CASSQALLASGRADTQYF. For the CDR3, the DNA is TGCGCCAGCAGCCAAGCCCTGTTGGCTAGCGGGAGGGCAGATACGCAGTATTTT.

This clonotype was seen at least ten times. The J gene is TRBJ1-1, the V gene TRBV2; D is undetermined. Trimming left V 7 bases short and J 6 bases short, with 15 bases between. The CDR3 has 13 amino acids. The V gene's germline CDR1 is SNHLY and CDR2 FYNNEI. The CDR3 sequence is CASIQGRSPEAFF. In DNA form, the CDR3 reads TGTGCCAGCATTCAAGGGAGGAGCCCTGAAGCTTTCTTT.

The J gene is TRBJ1-1, the V gene TRBV27; TRBD1 might be the D (5 bases). CDR3 length: 14 amino acids. The germline CDR1 and CDR2 sequences are MNHEY and SMNVEV (reference sequence). Deletions cut 8 bases from V and 0 bases from J, with 13 bases between. CDR3 DNA sequence: TGTGCCAGCCGCCTGGGACTTATGAACACTGAAGCTTTCTTT. Residues: CASRLGLMNTEAFF.

This chain connects TRBV6-1 to TRBJ2-2; 9 bases are shared with TRBD1. The CDR3 runs to 17 residues. V shed 5 bases and J 3 bases; nucleotides not matched to a gene: 10. Germline V gene lookup returns CDR1 MNHNS and CDR2 SASEGT. The CDR3 DNA follows: TGTGCCAGCAGTCAGACACAGGGGGCGGGCGACACCGGGGAGCTGTTTTTT. Its protein product is CASSQTQGAGDTGELFF.

CDR3 region: CSVGGDSSYNEQFF. CDR3 sequence (DNA): TGCAGCGTCGGGGGGGACAGCAGTTACAATGAGCAGTTCTTC. This chain connects TRBV29-1 to TRBJ2-1; D is possibly TRBD2 (8 bases). Trimming shortened V by 6 bases and J by 4 bases, and 16 bases separated the two germline ends. Germline CDR1 reads SQVTM; CDR2 reads ANQGSEA. There are 14 residues in the CDR3.

CDR3: CASRTSSGSYNEQFF. CDR3 sequence (DNA): TGTGCCAGCAGGACATCTAGCGGCTCCTACAATGAGCAGTTCTTC. The J gene is TRBJ2-1, the V gene TRBV11-2; 7 nucleotides line up with TRBD2. The CDR3 spans 15 residues. The ends lost 6 bases at V and 0 bases at J; junction bases unmatched: 5. Germline CDR1 and CDR2: SGHAT and FQNNGV.

Many counts were recorded for this clonotype. V gene TRBV6-1 combines with J gene TRBJ2-7, with TRBD2 as a possible D gene (6 bases). Germline V CDR1 and CDR2: MNHNS, SASEGT. CDR3 length: 14 residues. Trimming left V 7 bases short and J 1 base short, with 14 bases between. DNA for the CDR3: TGTGCCAGCATATCTGCCGGGGGATCCTACGAGCAGTACGTC. This translates into CASISAGGSYEQYV.

The table lists this clonotype with a few counts. The chain joins TRBV30 to TRBJ1-6, with 7 nucleotides matching TRBD1. Germline V gene data show CDR1 as GTSNPN and CDR2 as SVGIG (reference sequence). This CDR3 comprises 13 residues. J gave up 5 bases and V 2 bases, and 0 bases lay outside the gene matches. Here the CDR3 reads CAWSTGDNSPLHF. In nucleotides, the CDR3 is TGTGCCTGGAGTACAGGGGATAATTCACCCCTCCACTTT.

At least ten counts were recorded for this clonotype. V usage is TRBV27 and J usage is TRBJ1-2; possibly TRBD1 for D (5 bases). The V and J ends lost 7 bases and 4 bases respectively, with 16 bases between them. Germline assignment: CDR1 MNHEY and CDR2 SMNVEV (reference sequence). The CDR3 sequence is 14 residues long. CDR3 loop: CASKMGTLSYGYTF. For the CDR3, the DNA is TGTGCCAGCAAGATGGGGACTTTGAGCTATGGCTACACCTTC.

This clonotype was seen ten or more times. The chain uses TRBV11-2 and TRBJ2-1, with D unclear. Germline CDR1 is SGHAT and CDR2 is FQNNGV. V was shortened by 1 base and J by 2 bases, with 9 bases between the two germline ends. The CDR3 runs to 15 residues. CDR3 protein: CASSLGLTPYNEQFF. The CDR3 region has the DNA TGTGCCAGCAGCTTAGGCCTCACACCCTACAATGAGCAGTTCTTC. Full variable domain (missing parts from reference TRBV11-2 and TRBJ2-1): EAGVAQSPRYKIIEKRQSVAFWCNPISGHATLYWYQQILGQGPKLLIQFQNNGVVDDSQLPKDRFSAERLKGVDSTLKIQPAKLEDSAVYLCASSLGLTPYNEQFFGPGTRLTVL.

The chain has TRBV20-1 and TRBJ2-7; 10 nucleotides line up with TRBD1. V shed 0 bases and J 4 bases; nucleotides not matched to a gene: 9. CDR1 is DFQATT and CDR2 is SNEGSKA in the germline V gene (reference sequence). This CDR3 has 16 amino acids. The CDR3 nucleotides are TGCAGTGCTAGAGAGCCGGGACAGGGGTTGTCGTACGAGCAGTACTTC. This encodes CSAREPGQGLSYEQYF.

The chain uses TRBV5-1 and TRBJ2-5, with D possibly being TRBD2 (6 bases). Trimming pared 3 bases from V and 0 bases from J, leaving 12 bases between. CDR3 length equals 15 residues. Germline V lookup: CDR1 SGHRS, CDR2 YFSETQ. CDR3 region: CASSWGRDYQETQYF. The CDR3 DNA reads TGCGCCAGCAGCTGGGGCCGGGACTACCAAGAGACCCAGTACTTC.

This clonotype was counted a few times. The V and J genes are TRBV27 and TRBJ2-7; D may correspond to TRBD1 or TRBD2 (5 bases each). Germline CDR1 reads MNHEY; CDR2 reads SMNVEV (reference sequence). The V and J ends lost 3 bases and 3 bases respectively, with 15 bases between them. The CDR3 runs to 15 residues. The CDR3 nucleotides are TGTGCCAGCAGTTTTATGGGACGGGGAAGCTACGAGCAGTACTTC. It translates to CASSFMGRGSYEQYF.

This clonotype was found a few times. This sequence joins TRBV6-5 and TRBJ2-2; 7 bases map to TRBD2. V lost 2 bases and J lost 5; bases outside the gene matches: 2. The CDR3 covers 14 residues. CDR1 is MNHEY, CDR2 SVGAGI, per germline. This CDR3 is CASSYRGDTGELFF. As DNA, the CDR3 is TGTGCCAGCAGTTACCGGGGGGATACCGGGGAGCTGTTTTTT.

This clonotype was picked up many times. The chain carries TRBV7-3 and TRBJ2-1; TRBD1 matches at 9 bases. CDR1 and CDR2 from the germline V gene are SGHTA and FQGTGA. CDR3 length: 16 amino acids. The V segment lost 2 bases and the J segment 8 bases; nucleotides outside the gene matches: 10. The CDR3 nucleotides are TGTGCCAGCAGCTTAGAGGAGGTACAGGGGGCCTATGAGCAGTTCTTC. Its translation: CASSLEEVQGAYEQFF.

This clonotype came up many times. This chain joins TRBV5-1 and TRBJ2-5; 7 positions match TRBD2. Germline V gives CDR1 SGHRS, CDR2 YFSETQ. The length of the CDR3 is 15 residues. The ends lost 2 bases at V and 0 bases at J; junction bases unmatched: 4. The CDR3 loop reads CASSLKAGYQETQYF. The CDR3, as DNA: TGCGCCAGCAGCTTAAAAGCGGGGTACCAAGAGACCCAGTACTTC.

This clonotype was observed at least ten times. The chain has TRBV6-1 and TRBJ1-1; D not certain. The CDR3 runs to 14 residues. Between the trimmed V and J ends, which lost 3 bases and 2 bases, there was a span of 10 bases. Germline loops: CDR1 MNHNS, CDR2 SASEGT. The CDR3 DNA is TGTGCCAGCAGTGACGGGCACCCAAACACTGAAGCTTTCTTT. Its translation is CASSDGHPNTEAFF.

This clonotype showed up just a few times. This chain uses TRBV6-6 with TRBJ1-6, with D perhaps TRBD1 (5 bases). The V and J ends lost 2 bases and 10 bases respectively, with 9 bases between them. CDR1 is MNHNY and CDR2 is SVGAGI in the germline V gene (reference sequence). The CDR3 is 13 residues long. The CDR3 region is CASSYRDGSPLHF. CDR3 coding DNA: TGTGCCAGCAGTTACAGGGACGGCTCACCCCTCCACTTT.

This clonotype was counted only a few times. The chain has TRBV7-9 and TRBJ1-6, with D tentatively TRBD1 (5 bases). The CDR3 spans 13 residues. CDR1 is SEHNR and CDR2 is FQNEAQ in the germline V gene (reference sequence). The V and J ends lost 8 bases and 6 bases respectively, with 11 bases between them. The CDR3 loop is CASDSGPNSPLHF. In nucleotides, the CDR3 is TGTGCCAGCGACTCGGGGCCTAATTCACCCCTCCACTTT.

This clonotype was counted only a few times. This chain uses TRBV5-1 with TRBJ1-4; 9 bases line up with TRBD1. Germline V lookup: CDR1 SGHRS, CDR2 YFSETQ. The V and J ends lost 5 bases and 4 bases, in that order; junction bases with no gene match: 3. The CDR3 runs to 14 residues. The CDR3 DNA reads TGCGCCAGCAGAACGGGACAGGGTAATGAAAAACTGTTTTTT. Encoded protein: CASRTGQGNEKLFF.

The chain couples TRBV12-3 or TRBV12-4 to TRBJ2-7; unclear D gene. The CDR3 consists of 15 residues. V was shortened by 3 bases and J by 0 bases, with 12 bases between the two germline ends. CDR3 region: CASSFSDGSSYEQYF. The CDR3 nucleotides read TGTGCCAGCAGTTTTTCGGACGGAAGCTCCTACGAGCAGTACTTC.

This clonotype was found many times. V and J are TRBV12-3 or TRBV12-4 and TRBJ2-3; tentatively, D is TRBD1 (5 bases). V lost 7 bases to trimming and J lost 2 bases, with 16 bases between them. There are 15 residues in the CDR3. The CDR3 reads CASIIGHSSTDTQYF. The CDR3, as DNA: TGTGCCAGCATCATAGGACACTCATCCACAGATACGCAGTATTTT.

This chain links TRBV5-1 with TRBJ1-2; 11 bases fit TRBD1. Per germline, CDR1 SGHRS and CDR2 YFSETQ. CDR3 length: 15 amino acids. The trim removed 2 bases at V and 3 bases at J, leaving 3 bases unmatched. DNA for the CDR3: TGCGCCAGCAGCTTAGGACAGGGGGCTGACTATGGCTACACCTTC. Translation gives CASSLGQGADYGYTF.

As concerns this clonotype: A read error is possible here, since a much larger clone lies one base away. The chain is built from TRBV7-3 and TRBJ2-7, with 9 bases identical to TRBD2. CDR1 is SGHTA, CDR2 FQGTGA, per germline. V gave up 6 bases and J gave up 2 bases; unmatched junction bases: 5. CDR3 size: 14 residues. The CDR3 coding sequence is TGTGCCAGCAGTTGGGGCGGGAGGGCCTACGAGCAGTACTTC. It codes for CASSWGGRAYEQYF.

V gene TRBV5-5 combines with J gene TRBJ2-2; TRBD1 matches at 9 bases. Germline CDR1 and CDR2: SGHKS and YYEKEE (reference sequence). The CDR3 is 18 amino acids. With V trimmed by 4 bases and J by 0 bases, 10 bases remained unmatched. The CDR3 region has the DNA TGTGCCAGCAGCCTTGACAGGGGGACAGCTTCGAACACCGGGGAGCTGTTTTTT. This gives the protein CASSLDRGTASNTGELFF.

The chain combines TRBV5-1 with TRBJ2-1, with a tentative D call TRBD1 (6 bases). Per germline, CDR1 SGHRS and CDR2 YFSETQ. V was pared by 4 bases and J by 6 bases, with 11 bases between. The CDR3 totals 13 residues. The CDR3 nucleotides are TGCGCCAGCAGCACCCTAGGGGGCAATGAGCAGTTCTTC. This translates into CASSTLGGNEQFF.

The V gene is TRBV2, the J gene TRBJ2-7; 12 bases match TRBD2. Unmatched junction bases numbered 6, after V lost 7 bases and J lost 5 bases. Germline CDR1 is SNHLY and CDR2 is FYNNEI. CDR3 length: 14 amino acids. The CDR3: CASTMTSGSDEQYF. The CDR3 DNA follows: TGTGCCAGCACAATGACTAGCGGGAGTGACGAGCAGTACTTC.

Many counts were recorded for this clonotype. J is TRBJ2-5 and V is TRBV5-1, with D unresolved. Per germline, CDR1 SGHRS and CDR2 YFSETQ. With 0 bases removed from V and 1 base from J, the gap between germline ends came to 10 bases. The CDR3 extends over 15 amino acids. The CDR3 is CASSLEVQPQETQYF. The CDR3 DNA reads TGCGCCAGCAGCTTGGAGGTCCAGCCCCAAGAGACCCAGTACTTC.